The source of this TCR beta chain is a study of T cell responses to AZD1222 COVID-19 vaccine. The repertoire was sequenced with immunoSEQ multiplex PCR; TCRdb's copy has only in-frame clones and lacks some. The data show under 200,000 clones, 88% seen once. This sequence originates from an adult who received the AZD1222 COVID-19 vaccine. The sample consisted of peripheral blood, taken 28 days after the second AZD1222 dose.

The CDR3 reads CASSLRRSLEQFF. The CDR3 nucleotides read TGTGCCAGCAGTTTGCGGAGGAGCTTGGAGCAGTTCTTC. This chain joins TRBV28 and TRBJ2-1; TRBD2 is a possible D gene (5 bases). Germline V gene data show CDR1 as MDHEN and CDR2 as SYDVKM. This CDR3 spans 13 amino acids. V was cut by 3 bases and J by 10 bases, with 13 bases left in between.